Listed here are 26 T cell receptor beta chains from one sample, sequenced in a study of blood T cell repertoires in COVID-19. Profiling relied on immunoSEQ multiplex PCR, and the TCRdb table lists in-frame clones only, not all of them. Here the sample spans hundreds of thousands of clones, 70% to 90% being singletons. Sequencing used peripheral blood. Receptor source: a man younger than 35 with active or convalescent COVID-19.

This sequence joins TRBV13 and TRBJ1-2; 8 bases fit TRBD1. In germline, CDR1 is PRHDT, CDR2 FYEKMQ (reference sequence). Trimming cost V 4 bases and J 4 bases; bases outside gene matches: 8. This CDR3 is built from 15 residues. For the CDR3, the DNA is TGTGCCAGCAGCTCGACGACAGGGGCGATCTATGGCTACACCTTC. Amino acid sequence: CASSSTTGAIYGYTF.

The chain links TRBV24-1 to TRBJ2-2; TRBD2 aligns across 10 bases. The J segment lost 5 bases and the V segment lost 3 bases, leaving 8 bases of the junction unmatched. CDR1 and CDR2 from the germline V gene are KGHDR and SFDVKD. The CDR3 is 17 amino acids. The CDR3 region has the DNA TGTGCCACCAGTGATCCCACTAGCGGGAAGGGGACCGGGGAGCTGTTTTTT. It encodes CATSDPTSGKGTGELFF.

CDR3 in amino acids: CASSPDIQETGGPNTEAFF. Here the CDR3 DNA reads TGCGCCAGCAGTCCTGATATTCAGGAGACAGGGGGCCCGAACACTGAAGCTTTCTTT. This rearrangement joins TRBV4-1 to TRBJ1-1; the match to TRBD1 covers 10 bases. CDR1 MGHRA and CDR2 YSYEKL come from the germline V gene. The CDR3 contains 19 residues. V shed 6 bases, J shed 1 base, and the junction held 17 bases outside the gene matches.

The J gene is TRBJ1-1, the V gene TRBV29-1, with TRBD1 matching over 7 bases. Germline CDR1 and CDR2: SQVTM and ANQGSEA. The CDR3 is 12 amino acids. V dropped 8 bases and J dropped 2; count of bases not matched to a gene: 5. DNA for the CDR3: TGCAGCTCCTGGGACAGAAACACTGAAGCTTTCTTT. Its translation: CSSWDRNTEAFF.

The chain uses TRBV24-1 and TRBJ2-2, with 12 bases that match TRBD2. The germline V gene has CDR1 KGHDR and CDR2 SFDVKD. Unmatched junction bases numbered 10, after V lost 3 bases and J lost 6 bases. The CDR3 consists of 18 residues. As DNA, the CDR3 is TGTGCCACCAGTGATCCATCAACGACTAGCGGGAGATCCGGGGAGCTGTTTTTT. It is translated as CATSDPSTTSGRSGELFF.

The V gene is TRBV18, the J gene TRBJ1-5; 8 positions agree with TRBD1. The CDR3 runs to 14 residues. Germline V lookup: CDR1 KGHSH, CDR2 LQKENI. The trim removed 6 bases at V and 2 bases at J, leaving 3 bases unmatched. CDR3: CASSPGGGNQPQHF. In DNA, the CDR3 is TGTGCCAGCTCCCCAGGGGGCGGCAATCAGCCCCAGCATTTT.

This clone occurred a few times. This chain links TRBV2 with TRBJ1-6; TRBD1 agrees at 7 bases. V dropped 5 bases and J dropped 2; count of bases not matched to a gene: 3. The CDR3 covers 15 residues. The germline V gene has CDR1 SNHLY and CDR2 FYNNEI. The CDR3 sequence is CASSLQGPYNSPLHF. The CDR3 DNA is TGTGCCAGCAGTCTACAGGGGCCCTATAATTCACCCCTCCACTTT.

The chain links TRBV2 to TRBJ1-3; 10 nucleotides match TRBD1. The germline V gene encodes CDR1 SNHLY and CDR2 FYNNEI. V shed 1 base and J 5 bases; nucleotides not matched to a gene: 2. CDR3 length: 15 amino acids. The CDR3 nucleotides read TGTGCCAGCAGTGAAGGGACAGGGGGAAGAAACACCATATATTTT. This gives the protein CASSEGTGGRNTIYF.

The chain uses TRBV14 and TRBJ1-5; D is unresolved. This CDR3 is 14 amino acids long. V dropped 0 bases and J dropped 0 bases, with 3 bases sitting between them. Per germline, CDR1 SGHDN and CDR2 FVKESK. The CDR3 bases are TGTGCCAGCAGCCAAGACAGTAGCAATCAGCCCCAGCATTTT. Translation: CASSQDSSNQPQHF.

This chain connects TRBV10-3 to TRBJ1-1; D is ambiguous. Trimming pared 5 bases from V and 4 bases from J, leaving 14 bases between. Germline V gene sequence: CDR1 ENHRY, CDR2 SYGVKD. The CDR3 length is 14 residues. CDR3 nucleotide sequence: TGTGCCATCAGTCCGGACCAAGAGGGCACTGAAGCTTTCTTT. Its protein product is CAISPDQEGTEAFF.

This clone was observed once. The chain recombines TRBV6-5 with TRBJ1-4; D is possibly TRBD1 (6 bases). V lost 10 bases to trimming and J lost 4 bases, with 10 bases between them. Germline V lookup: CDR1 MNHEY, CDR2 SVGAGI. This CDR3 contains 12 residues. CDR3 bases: TGTGCCACGCAGGGGAGTAATGAAAAACTGTTTTTT. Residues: CATQGSNEKLFF.

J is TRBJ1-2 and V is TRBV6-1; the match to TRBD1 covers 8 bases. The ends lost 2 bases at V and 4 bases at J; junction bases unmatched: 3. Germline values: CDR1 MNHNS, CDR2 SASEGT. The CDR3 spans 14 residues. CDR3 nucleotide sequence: TGTGCCAGCAGTGAAAGCCAGGGGGCCTATGGCTACACCTTC. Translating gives CASSESQGAYGYTF.

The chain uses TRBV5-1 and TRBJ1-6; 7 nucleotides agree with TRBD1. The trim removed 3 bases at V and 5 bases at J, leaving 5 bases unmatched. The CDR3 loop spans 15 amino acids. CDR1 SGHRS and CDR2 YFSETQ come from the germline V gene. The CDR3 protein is CASSSSGTDNSPLHF. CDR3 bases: TGCGCCAGCAGCTCGTCCGGGACAGATAATTCACCCCTCCACTTT.

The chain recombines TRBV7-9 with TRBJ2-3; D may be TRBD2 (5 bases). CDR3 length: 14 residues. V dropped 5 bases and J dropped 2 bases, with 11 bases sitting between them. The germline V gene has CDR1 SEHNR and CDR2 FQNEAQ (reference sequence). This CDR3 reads CASSPGGVTDTQYF. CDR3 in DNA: TGTGCCAGCAGCCCAGGAGGCGTCACAGATACGCAGTATTTT.

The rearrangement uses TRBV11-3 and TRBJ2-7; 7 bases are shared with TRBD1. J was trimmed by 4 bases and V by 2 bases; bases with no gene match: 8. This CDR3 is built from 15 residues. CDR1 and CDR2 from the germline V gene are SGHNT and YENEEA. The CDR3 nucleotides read TGTGCCAGCAGCTTAACCTCCGGGACAGTATACGAGCAGTACTTC. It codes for CASSLTSGTVYEQYF.

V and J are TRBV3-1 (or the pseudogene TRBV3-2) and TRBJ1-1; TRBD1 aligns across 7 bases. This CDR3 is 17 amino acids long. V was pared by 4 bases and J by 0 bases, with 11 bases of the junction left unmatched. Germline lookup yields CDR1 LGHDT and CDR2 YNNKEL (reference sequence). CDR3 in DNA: TGTGCCAGCAGCCTCCCGGCTAAAGACAGGGTGAACACTGAAGCTTTCTTT. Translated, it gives CASSLPAKDRVNTEAFF.

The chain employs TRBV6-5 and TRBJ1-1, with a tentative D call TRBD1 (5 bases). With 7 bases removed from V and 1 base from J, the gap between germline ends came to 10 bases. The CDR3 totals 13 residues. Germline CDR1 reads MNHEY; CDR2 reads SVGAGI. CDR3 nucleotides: TGTGCCAGCACGCGGACATGGAACACTGAAGCTTTCTTT. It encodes CASTRTWNTEAFF.

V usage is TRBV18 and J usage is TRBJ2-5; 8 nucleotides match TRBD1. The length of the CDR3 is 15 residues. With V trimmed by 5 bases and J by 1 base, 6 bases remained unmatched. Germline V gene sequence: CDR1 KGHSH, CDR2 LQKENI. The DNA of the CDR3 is TGTGCCAGCTCAGGAAACGACAGGGGCCAAGAGACCCAGTACTTC. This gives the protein CASSGNDRGQETQYF.

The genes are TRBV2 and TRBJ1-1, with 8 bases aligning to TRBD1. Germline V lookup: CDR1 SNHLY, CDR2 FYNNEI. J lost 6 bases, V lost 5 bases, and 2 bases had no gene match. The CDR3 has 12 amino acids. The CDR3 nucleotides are TGTGCCAGCAGTCGGGACAGGTCTGAAGCTTTCTTT. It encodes CASSRDRSEAFF. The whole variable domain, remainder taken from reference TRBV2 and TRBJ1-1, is EPEVTQTPSHQVTQMGQEVILRCVPISNHLYFYWYRQILGQKVEFLVSFYNNEISEKSEIFDDQFSVERPDGSNFTLKIRSTKLEDSAMYFCASSRDRSEAFFGQGTRLTVV.

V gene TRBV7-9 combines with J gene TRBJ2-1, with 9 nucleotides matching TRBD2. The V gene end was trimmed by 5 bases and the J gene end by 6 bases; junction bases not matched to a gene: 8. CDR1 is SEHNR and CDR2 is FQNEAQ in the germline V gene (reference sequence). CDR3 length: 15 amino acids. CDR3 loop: CASSPGAGGTNEQFF. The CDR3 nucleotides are TGTGCCAGCAGCCCGGGGGCGGGAGGGACCAATGAGCAGTTCTTC.

The CDR3 DNA reads as TGTGCCAGCAGCTTATCCCCGGACAGGGACCCTTATGGCTACACCTTC. Protein: CASSLSPDRDPYGYTF. V and J are TRBV11-2 and TRBJ1-2; 8 bases map to TRBD1. V trimming: 2 bases; J trimming: 5 bases; junction bases outside the gene matches: 10. This CDR3 is 16 amino acids long. Germline values: CDR1 SGHAT, CDR2 FQNNGV.

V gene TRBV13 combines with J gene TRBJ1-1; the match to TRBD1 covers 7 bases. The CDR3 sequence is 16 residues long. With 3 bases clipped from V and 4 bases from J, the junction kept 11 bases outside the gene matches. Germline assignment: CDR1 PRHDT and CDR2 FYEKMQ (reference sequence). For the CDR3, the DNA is TGTGCCAGCAGCTTGGGGTCAGGGGGATGGGGCACTGAAGCTTTCTTT. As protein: CASSLGSGGWGTEAFF. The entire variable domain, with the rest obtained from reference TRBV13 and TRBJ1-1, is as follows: AAGVIQSPRHLIKEKRETATLKCYPIPRHDTVYWYQQGPGQDPQFLISFYEKMQSDKGSIPDRFSAQQFSDYHSELNMSSLELGDSALYFCASSLGSGGWGTEAFFGQGTRLTVV.

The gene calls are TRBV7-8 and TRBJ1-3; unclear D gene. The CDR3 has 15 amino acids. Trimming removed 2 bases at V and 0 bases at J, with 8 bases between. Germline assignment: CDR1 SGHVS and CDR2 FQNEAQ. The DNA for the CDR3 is TGTGCCAGCAGCTTACCCGCAGTCTCTGGAAACACCATATATTTT. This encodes CASSLPAVSGNTIYF.

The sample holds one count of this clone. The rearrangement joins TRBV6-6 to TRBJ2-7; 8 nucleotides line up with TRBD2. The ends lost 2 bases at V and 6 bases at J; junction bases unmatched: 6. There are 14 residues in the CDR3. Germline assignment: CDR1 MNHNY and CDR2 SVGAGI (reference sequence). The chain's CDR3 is CASSYGAGGGEQYF. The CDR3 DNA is TGTGCCAGCAGTTACGGGGCGGGAGGAGGCGAGCAGTACTTC.

Here the CDR3 DNA reads TGTGCCAGCAGTTACCCCAGGGACAGCAACTATGGCTACACCTTC. It translates to CASSYPRDSNYGYTF. This chain connects TRBV6-6 to TRBJ1-2; 7 bases are shared with TRBD1. V was clipped by 2 bases and J by 2 bases; unmatched bases: 5. This CDR3 region has 15 residues. Germline values: CDR1 MNHNY, CDR2 SVGAGI (reference sequence).

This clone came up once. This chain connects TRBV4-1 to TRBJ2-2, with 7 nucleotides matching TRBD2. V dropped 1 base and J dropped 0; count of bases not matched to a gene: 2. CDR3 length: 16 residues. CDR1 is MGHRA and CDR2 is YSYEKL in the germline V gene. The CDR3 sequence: CASSQALAANTGELFF. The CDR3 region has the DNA TGCGCCAGCAGCCAAGCGCTAGCGGCGAACACCGGGGAGCTGTTTTTT.